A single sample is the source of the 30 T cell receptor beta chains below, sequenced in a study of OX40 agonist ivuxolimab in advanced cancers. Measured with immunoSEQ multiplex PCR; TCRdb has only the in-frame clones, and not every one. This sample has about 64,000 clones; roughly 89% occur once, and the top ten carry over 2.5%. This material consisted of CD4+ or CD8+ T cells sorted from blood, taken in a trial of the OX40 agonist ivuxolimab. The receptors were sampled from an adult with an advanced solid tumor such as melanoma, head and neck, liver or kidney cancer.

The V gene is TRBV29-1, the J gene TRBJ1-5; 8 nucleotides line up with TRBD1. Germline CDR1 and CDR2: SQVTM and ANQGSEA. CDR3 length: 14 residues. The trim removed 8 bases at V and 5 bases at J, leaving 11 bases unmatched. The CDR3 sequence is CSYEGQGDYQPQHF. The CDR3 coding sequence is TGCAGCTATGAAGGACAGGGCGATTATCAGCCCCAGCATTTT.

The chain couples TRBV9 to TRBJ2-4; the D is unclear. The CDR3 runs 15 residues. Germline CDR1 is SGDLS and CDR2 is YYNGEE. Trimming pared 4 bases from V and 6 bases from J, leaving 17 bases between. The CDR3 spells CASSPPGGWGNIQYF. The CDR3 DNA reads TGTGCCAGCAGCCCCCCAGGTGGGTGGGGAAACATTCAGTACTTC.

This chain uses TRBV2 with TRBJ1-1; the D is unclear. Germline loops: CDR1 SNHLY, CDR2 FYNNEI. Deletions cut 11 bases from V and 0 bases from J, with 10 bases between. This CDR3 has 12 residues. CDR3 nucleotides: TGTGCCTCGCACCTTATGAACACTGAAGCTTTCTTT. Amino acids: CASHLMNTEAFF. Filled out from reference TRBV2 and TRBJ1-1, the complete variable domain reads EPEVTQTPSHQVTQMGQEVILRCVPISNHLYFYWYRQILGQKVEFLVSFYNNEISEKSEIFDDQFSVERPDGSNFTLKIRSTKLEDSAMYFCASHLMNTEAFFGQGTRLTVV.

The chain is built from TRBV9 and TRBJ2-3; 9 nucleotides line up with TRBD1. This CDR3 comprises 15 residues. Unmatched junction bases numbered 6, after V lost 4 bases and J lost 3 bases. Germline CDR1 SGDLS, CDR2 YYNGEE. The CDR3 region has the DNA TGTGCCAGCAGCCCAGGACAGGGGTGGACAGATACGCAGTATTTT. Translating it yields CASSPGQGWTDTQYF.

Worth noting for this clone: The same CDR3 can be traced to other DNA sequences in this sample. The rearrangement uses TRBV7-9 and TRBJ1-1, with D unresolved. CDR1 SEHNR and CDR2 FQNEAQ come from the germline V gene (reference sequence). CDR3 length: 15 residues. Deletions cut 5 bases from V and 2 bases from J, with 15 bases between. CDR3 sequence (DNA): TGTGCCAGCAGCCTGGCCGGGAGACGAAACACTGAAGCTTTCTTT. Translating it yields CASSLAGRRNTEAFF.

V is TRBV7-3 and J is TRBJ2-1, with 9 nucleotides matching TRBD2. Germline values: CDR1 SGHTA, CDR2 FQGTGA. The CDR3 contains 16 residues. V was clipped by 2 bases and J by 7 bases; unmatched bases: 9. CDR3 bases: TGTGCCAGCAGCTTACCTACGGCGGGAGGGCGTAATGAGCAGTTCTTC. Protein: CASSLPTAGGRNEQFF.

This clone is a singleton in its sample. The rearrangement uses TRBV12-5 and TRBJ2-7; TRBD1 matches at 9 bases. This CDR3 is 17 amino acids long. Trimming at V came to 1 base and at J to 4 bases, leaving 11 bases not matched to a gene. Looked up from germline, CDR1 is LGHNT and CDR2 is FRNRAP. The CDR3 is CASGLETGQGSRYEQYF. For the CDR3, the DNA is TGTGCTAGTGGTTTGGAGACGGGACAGGGTAGTAGGTACGAGCAGTACTTC.

The CDR3 coding sequence is TGTGCCAGCAGCCCCGGGACTGGAGACCATGAGCAGTTCTTC. Its protein product is CASSPGTGDHEQFF. V is TRBV11-3 and J is TRBJ2-1; D possibly corresponds to TRBD2 (6 bases). CDR1 and CDR2 (germline): SGHNT, YENEEA. The CDR3 totals 14 residues. V lost 5 bases, J lost 8 bases, and 16 bases lay in between.

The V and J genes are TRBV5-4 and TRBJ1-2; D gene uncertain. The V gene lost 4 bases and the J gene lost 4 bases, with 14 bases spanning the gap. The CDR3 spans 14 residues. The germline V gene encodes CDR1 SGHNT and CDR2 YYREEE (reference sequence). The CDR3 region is CASSRTSSVYGYTF. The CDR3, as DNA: TGTGCCAGCAGCCGCACTAGCTCAGTCTATGGCTACACCTTC.

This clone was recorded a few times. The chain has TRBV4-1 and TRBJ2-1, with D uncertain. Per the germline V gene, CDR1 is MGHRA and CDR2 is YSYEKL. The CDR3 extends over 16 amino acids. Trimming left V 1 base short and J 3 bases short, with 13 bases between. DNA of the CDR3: TGCGCCAGCAGCCAAGTTGACCTAGTAGTCTACAATGAGCAGTTCTTC. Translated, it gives CASSQVDLVVYNEQFF.

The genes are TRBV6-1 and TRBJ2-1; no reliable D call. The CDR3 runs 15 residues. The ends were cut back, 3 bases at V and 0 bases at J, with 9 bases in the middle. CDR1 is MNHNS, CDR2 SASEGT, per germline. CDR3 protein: CASSDDFSSYNEQFF. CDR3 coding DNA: TGTGCCAGCAGTGACGACTTCAGCTCCTACAATGAGCAGTTCTTC.

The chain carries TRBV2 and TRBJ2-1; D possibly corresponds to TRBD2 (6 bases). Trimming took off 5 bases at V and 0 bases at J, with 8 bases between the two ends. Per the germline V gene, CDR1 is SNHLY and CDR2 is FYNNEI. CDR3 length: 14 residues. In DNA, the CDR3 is TGTGCCAGCAGTCCTAGCGCCTCCTACAATGAGCAGTTCTTC. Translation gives CASSPSASYNEQFF.

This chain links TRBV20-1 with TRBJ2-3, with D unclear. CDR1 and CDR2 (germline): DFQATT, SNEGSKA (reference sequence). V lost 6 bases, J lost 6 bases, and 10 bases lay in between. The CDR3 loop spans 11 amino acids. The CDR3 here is CSAPTRDTQYF. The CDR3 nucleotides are TGCAGTGCCCCCACCCGGGATACGCAGTATTTT.

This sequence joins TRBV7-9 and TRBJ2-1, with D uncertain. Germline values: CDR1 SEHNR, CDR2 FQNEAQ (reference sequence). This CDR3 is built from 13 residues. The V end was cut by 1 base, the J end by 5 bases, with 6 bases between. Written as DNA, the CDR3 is TGTGCCAGCAGCTTAGAAGAGAACAATGAGCAGTTCTTC. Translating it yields CASSLEENNEQFF.

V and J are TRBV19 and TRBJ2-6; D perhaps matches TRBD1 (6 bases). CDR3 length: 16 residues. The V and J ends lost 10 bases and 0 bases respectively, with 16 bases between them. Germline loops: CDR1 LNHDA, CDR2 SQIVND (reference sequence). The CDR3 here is CATTPQGVSGANVLTF. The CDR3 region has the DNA TGTGCCACTACCCCACAGGGAGTCTCTGGGGCCAACGTCCTGACTTTC.

CDR3 bases: TGTGCCAGCAGATTCGGACACTGGAACACTGAAGCTTTCTTT. It codes for CASRFGHWNTEAFF. This chain links TRBV7-9 with TRBJ1-1, with a possible D match to TRBD1 (5 bases). Trimming stripped 6 bases from V and 1 base from J, with 12 bases between. This CDR3 contains 14 residues. Germline CDR1 and CDR2: SEHNR and FQNEAQ (reference sequence). Drawing the rest from reference TRBV7-9 and TRBJ1-1, the complete variable domain is DTGVSQNPRHKITKRGQNVTFRCDPISEHNRLYWYRQTLGQGPEFLTYFQNEAQLEKSRLLSDRFSAERPKGSFSTLEIQRTEQGDSAMYLCASRFGHWNTEAFFGQGTRLTVV.

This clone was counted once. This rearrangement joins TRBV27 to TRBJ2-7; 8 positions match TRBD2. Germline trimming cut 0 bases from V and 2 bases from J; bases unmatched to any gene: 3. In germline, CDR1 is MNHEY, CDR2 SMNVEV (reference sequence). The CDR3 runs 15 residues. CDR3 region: CASSLSPSGPYEQYF. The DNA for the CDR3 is TGTGCCAGCAGTTTATCTCCTAGCGGGCCCTACGAGCAGTACTTC.

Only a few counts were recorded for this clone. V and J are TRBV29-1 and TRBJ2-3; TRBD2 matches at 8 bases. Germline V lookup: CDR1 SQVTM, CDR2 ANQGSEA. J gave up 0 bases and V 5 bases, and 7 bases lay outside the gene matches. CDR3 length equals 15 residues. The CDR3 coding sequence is TGCAGCGTTCCTACTACTAGCGGCAGCACAGATACGCAGTATTTT. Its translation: CSVPTTSGSTDTQYF.

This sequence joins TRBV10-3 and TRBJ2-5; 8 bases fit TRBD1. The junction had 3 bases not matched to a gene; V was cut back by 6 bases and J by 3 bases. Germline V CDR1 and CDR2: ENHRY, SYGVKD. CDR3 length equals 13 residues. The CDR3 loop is CAIRGQGEETQYF. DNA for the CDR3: TGTGCCATCAGAGGACAGGGCGAAGAGACCCAGTACTTC.

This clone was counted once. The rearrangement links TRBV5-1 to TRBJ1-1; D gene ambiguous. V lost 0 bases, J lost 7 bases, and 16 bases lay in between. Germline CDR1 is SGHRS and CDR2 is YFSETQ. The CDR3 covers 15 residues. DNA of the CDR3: TGCGCCAGCAGCTTGGAAATGTATCAAGGGTTTGAAGCTTTCTTT. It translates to CASSLEMYQGFEAFF.

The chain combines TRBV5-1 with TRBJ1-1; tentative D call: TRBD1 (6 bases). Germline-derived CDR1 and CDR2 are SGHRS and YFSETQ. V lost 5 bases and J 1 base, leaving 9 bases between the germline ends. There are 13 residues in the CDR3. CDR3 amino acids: CASRPGQNTEAFF. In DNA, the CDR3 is TGCGCCAGCAGGCCGGGACAGAACACTGAAGCTTTCTTT. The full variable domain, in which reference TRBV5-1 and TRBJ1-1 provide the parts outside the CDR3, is KAGVTQTPRYLIKTRGQQVTLSCSPISGHRSVSWYQQTPGQGLQFLFEYFSETQRNKGNFPGRFSGRQFSNSRSEMNVSTLELGDSALYLCASRPGQNTEAFFGQGTRLTVV.

The DNA of the CDR3 is TGCGCCAGCAGCAGGGAGACAGCTAACTATGGCTACACCTTC. Its protein product is CASSRETANYGYTF. The V and J genes are TRBV5-1 and TRBJ1-2; perhaps TRBD1 as D (5 bases). Germline V gene sequence: CDR1 SGHRS, CDR2 YFSETQ. V was trimmed by 4 bases and J by 0 bases, leaving 10 bases between them. This CDR3 contains 14 residues.

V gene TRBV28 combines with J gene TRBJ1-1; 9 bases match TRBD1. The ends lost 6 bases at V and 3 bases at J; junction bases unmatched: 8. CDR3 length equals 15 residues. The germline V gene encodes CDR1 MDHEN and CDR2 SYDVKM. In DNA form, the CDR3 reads TGTGCCAGCAGCAACCCCGGGACAGGGTACACTGAAGCTTTCTTT. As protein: CASSNPGTGYTEAFF.

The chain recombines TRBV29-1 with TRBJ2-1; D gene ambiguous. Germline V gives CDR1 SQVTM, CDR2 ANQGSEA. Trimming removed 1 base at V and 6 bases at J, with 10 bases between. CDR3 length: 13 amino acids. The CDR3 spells CSVEGHAFNEQFF. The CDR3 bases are TGCAGCGTTGAAGGTCACGCATTCAATGAGCAGTTCTTC.

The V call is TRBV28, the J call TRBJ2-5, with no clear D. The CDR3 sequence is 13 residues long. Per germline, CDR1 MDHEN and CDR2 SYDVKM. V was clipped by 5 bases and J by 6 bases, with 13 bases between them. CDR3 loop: CASSPTYSKTQYF. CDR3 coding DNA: TGTGCCAGCAGTCCGACCTACTCGAAGACCCAGTACTTC.

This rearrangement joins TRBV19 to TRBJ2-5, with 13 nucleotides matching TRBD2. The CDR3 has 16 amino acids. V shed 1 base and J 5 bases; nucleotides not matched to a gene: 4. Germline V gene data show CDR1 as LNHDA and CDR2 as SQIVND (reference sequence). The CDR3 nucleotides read TGTGCCAGTAGTATAGGGACTAGCGGGAGTACGGAGACCCAGTACTTC. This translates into CASSIGTSGSTETQYF.

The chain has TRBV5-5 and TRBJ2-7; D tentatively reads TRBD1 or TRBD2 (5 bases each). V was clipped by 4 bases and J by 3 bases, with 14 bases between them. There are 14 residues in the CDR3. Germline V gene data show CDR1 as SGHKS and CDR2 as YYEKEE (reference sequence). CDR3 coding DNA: TGTGCCAGCAGCCCCGGGACCTCCTTCTACGAGCAGTACTTC. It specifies CASSPGTSFYEQYF. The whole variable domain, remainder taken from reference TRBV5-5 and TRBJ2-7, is DAGVTQSPTHLIKTRGQQVTLRCSPISGHKSVSWYQQVLGQGPQFIFQYYEKEERGRGNFPDRFSARQFPNYSSELNVNALLLGDSALYLCASSPGTSFYEQYFGPGTRLTVT.

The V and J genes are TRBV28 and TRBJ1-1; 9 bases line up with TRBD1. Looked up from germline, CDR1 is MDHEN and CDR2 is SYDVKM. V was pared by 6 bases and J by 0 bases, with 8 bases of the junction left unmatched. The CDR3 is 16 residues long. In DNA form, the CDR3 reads TGTGCCAGCAGCCGGGACAGGGAAGTAATGAACACTGAAGCTTTCTTT. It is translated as CASSRDREVMNTEAFF.

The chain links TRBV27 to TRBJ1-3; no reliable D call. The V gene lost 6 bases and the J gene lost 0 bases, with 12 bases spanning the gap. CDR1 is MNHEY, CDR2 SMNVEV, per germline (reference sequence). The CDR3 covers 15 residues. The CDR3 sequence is CASRDLSSSGNTIYF. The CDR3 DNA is TGTGCCAGCAGGGATCTCTCTAGCTCTGGAAACACCATATATTTT.

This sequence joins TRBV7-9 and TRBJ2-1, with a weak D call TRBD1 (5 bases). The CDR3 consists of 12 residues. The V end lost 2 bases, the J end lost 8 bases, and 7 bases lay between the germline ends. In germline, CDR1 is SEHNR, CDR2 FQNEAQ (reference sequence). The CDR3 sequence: CASSLRGDEQFF. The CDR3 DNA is TGTGCCAGCAGCTTAAGGGGTGATGAGCAGTTCTTC. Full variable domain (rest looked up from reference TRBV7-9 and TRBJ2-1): DTGVSQNPRHKITKRGQNVTFRCDPISEHNRLYWYRQTLGQGPEFLTYFQNEAQLEKSRLLSDRFSAERPKGSFSTLEIQRTEQGDSAMYLCASSLRGDEQFFGPGTRLTVL.